A selection of T cell receptor beta chains follows, all from one sample in a study of human T cells and chemical hapten exposure. MiXCR, applied by TCRdb to the RACE reads, yields one record per CDR3 protein. This table holds under 90,000 distinct CDR3 sequences, 8.5% found once. The source was whole blood, collected in connection with sensitization to the hapten diphenylcyclopropenone (DPC). These TCRs come from a woman aged 45-65 years with alopecia areata. Some clones in this sample may be carry-over from other donors' samples. CDR3s include the opening cysteine and the closing phenylalanine or tryptophan. Each record gives: clone size, V gene, D gene, J gene, CDR3 protein. D genes are given only for firm matches. Rows give clone size only sometimes, using once, few, many, or a class for an expanded clone.

many,TRBV5-1,.,TRBJ2-7,CASSVGQQPYEQYF
many,TRBV7-2,TRBD2,TRBJ2-3,CASSPLAGVGADTQYF
once,TRBV7-2,TRBD2,TRBJ2-1,CASSLAGGILAGRYNEQFF
many,TRBV29-1,TRBD1,TRBJ2-1,CSVRGQGYNEQFF
few,TRBV12-3/TRBV12-4,.,TRBJ2-2,CASSFSSRNTGELFF
.,TRBV29-1,.,TRBJ2-7,CSVEVGRSYEQYF
many,TRBV7-9,TRBD1,TRBJ1-1,CASSINRGKDTEAFF
few,TRBV7-9,.,TRBJ2-3,CASSLGLQNTDTQYF
.,TRBV4-1,TRBD1,TRBJ1-6,CASSRRDSDNSPLHF
.,TRBV5-1,TRBD1,TRBJ2-2,CASSLQGAYTGELFF
.,TRBV7-6,TRBD2,TRBJ2-3,CASTAMWASGRTDTQYF
.,TRBV21-1,.,TRBJ1-1,CAESAQHTEAFF
many,TRBV12-3/TRBV12-4,.,TRBJ2-1,CASILSGVSSYNEQFF
few,TRBV29-1,TRBD2,TRBJ2-1,CSGYGGEEYNEQFF
many,TRBV7-2,.,TRBJ1-5,CASSSFNQPQHF
few,TRBV18,.,TRBJ2-3,CASSPQAGTDTQYF
few,TRBV10-3,.,TRBJ1-5,CAISAEQGITPQHF
.,TRBV2,.,TRBJ2-1,CASSDRSYNEQFF
many,TRBV4-3,.,TRBJ1-3,CASSQDRGIGNTIYF
few,TRBV2,TRBD1,TRBJ1-1,CASSRTGVGVTEAFF
few,TRBV3-1,.,TRBJ2-7,CASSQDFIGVLNEQYF
many,TRBV10-3,TRBD1,TRBJ1-5,CAISDGGQADQPQHF
few,TRBV28,TRBD2,TRBJ2-7,CASSSPRTSGFAEQYF
.,TRBV7-2,.,TRBJ2-6,CASPGANVLTF
few,TRBV12-3/TRBV12-4,.,TRBJ1-1,CASRVRGTEAFF
few,TRBV5-1,TRBD1,TRBJ2-5,CASSLGQGRKTQYF
.,TRBV20-1,.,TRBJ2-7,CSARGGEWWQYF
many,TRBV19,.,TRBJ1-5,CASSITASGSNQPQHF
many,TRBV9,.,TRBJ1-6,CASSGGVANSPLHF
few,TRBV29-1,.,TRBJ1-2,CSSYSRNYGYTF
many,TRBV20-1,TRBD2,TRBJ2-3,CSAATSGGSTDTQYF
.,TRBV11-2,TRBD2,TRBJ2-2,CASSLELSSGSTGELFF
.,TRBV12-3/TRBV12-4,.,TRBJ2-1,CASSPTQYNEQFF
many,TRBV12-3/TRBV12-4,.,TRBJ1-1,CASSLIGGGLAFF
few,TRBV18,.,TRBJ1-5,CASSPTASPSIQPQHF
many,TRBV3-1,TRBD1,TRBJ1-2,CASSQVQQGNGYTF
many,TRBV6-6,.,TRBJ2-7,CASGGASYEQYF
.,TRBV19,TRBD1,TRBJ2-1,CASSSGQDTGNNEQFF
many,TRBV28,TRBD2,TRBJ2-7,CASSLSRGLAGGPAAYEQYF
many,TRBV11-3,.,TRBJ2-7,CASSLRGAYEQYF
.,TRBV20-1,TRBD2,TRBJ2-3,CSARGLAGAPTDTQYF
few,TRBV30,.,TRBJ2-5,CAWSYMETQYF
many,TRBV5-1,.,TRBJ1-5,CASSLGDIDNQPQHF
many,TRBV4-1,.,TRBJ1-1,CASSLDGTMNTEAFF
few,TRBV5-1,TRBD1,TRBJ2-1,CASSSGTGFFF
many,TRBV29-1,.,TRBJ1-1,CSVEEAVLNTEAFF
many,TRBV6-5,.,TRBJ1-1,CASSYLQGNTEAFF
few,TRBV25-1,TRBD1,TRBJ2-7,CASSEYRSRDREYEQYF